This paragraph covers one T cell receptor beta chain sequence. The antigen is not known. The source of the sample is a study of T cell repertoires in cytomegalovirus infection. At the level of the study: Public TCR beta signatures were indicative of both CMV infection and a matching HLA type.

Looked up from germline, CDR1 is SGHTA and CDR2 is FQGNSA. Trimming removed 5 bases from V and 3 bases from J; junction bases left unmatched: 9. There are 16 residues in the CDR3. Overall study findings and caveats: Dominating the ex vivo response were HLA-C-restricted CMV-specific TCR beta clonotypes. Frequencies of public TCR beta families were cumulated, and this identified carriers of CMV plus the relevant HLA.

A single record per CDR3 protein comes from TCRdb applying MiXCR to the reads. Here the sample spans about 740,000 distinct CDR3 sequences, 30% to 40% being singletons. The chain is built from TRBV7-2 and TRBJ2-1, with 8 bases lining up with TRBD1. The starting material was cultured PBMCs, obtained from culture after CMV antigen stimulation. This TCR derives from a human donor in good health (CMV status not recorded). Some clones in this sample may be carry-over from other donors' samples. The CDR3 region is CASSRRAGGNYNEQFF. CDR3 DNA sequence: TGTGCCAGCAGCCGTAGGGCAGGGGGCAACTACAATGAGCAGTTCTTC.